This T cell receptor beta chain was sequenced for a study of neoadjuvant anti-PD-1 for oral cavity cancer. In this sample, this clone turned up a few times. Data came from immunoSEQ multiplex PCR; TCRdb stores just in-frame clones and leaves some out. The top ten clones hold approximately 2.4% of a sample with 50,000 to 65,000 clones, approximately 80% of them seen once. CDR3 length equals 12 residues. Germline V gene lookup returns CDR1 SEHNR and CDR2 FQNEAQ (reference sequence). The ends were cut back, 5 bases at V and 3 bases at J, with 8 bases in the middle. The TCR sequence derives from a person between 40 and 85 years old with oral cavity squamous cell carcinoma. The source material was PBMCs, sampled before nivolumab (anti-PD-1) treatment. The genes are TRBV7-9 and TRBJ2-7, with D possibly matching TRBD1 (6 bases). The CDR3 coding sequence is TGTGCCAGCAGCCGGACAGACTACGAGCAGTACTTC. Translated, it gives CASSRTDYEQYF.